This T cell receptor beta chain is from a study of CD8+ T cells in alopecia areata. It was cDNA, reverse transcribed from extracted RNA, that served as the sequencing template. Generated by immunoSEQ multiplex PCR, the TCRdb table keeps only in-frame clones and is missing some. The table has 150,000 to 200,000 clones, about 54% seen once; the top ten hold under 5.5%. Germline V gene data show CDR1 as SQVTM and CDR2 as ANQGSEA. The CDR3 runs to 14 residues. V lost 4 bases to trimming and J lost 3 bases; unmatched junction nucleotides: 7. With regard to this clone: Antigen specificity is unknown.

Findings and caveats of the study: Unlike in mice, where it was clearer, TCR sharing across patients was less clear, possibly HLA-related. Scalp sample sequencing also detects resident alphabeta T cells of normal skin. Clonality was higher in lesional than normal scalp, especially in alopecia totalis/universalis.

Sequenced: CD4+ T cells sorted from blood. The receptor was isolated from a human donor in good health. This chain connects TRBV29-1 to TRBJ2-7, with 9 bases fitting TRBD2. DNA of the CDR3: TGCAGCGTTGTCAATGCGGGAGGGCTCTACGAGCAGTACTTC. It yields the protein CSVVNAGGLYEQYF.